In its sample, the clone carrying this TCR beta chain was seen once. Its antigen is undetermined. This specimen belongs to a study of shared clonotypes between healthy human individuals. V gave up 7 bases and J gave up 2 bases, with 15 bases separating them. CDR1 is MNHNS, CDR2 SASEGT, per germline. The CDR3 spans 15 residues. Terminally differentiated effector memory CD45RA+ cells were excluded by CCR7 positive selection of CD45RO-negative cells. Genomic DNA (from each subset) was split evenly across several immunoSEQ plates. How the authors handled the data: There were no quality scores in the junction-only immunoSEQ sequences, so filtering differed. The data were produced by immunoSEQ multiplex PCR, yet TCRdb's version contains in-frame clones alone and is incomplete. D and trimming come from the DNA, and the V and J calls and clone size come from that table. The profile covers roughly 1,800,000 clones, with around 96% appearing a single time and around 1% taken by the ten largest.

Study observations and caveats: Only blood was sampled; tissue repertoires likely differ.

The source is a man aged 18 to 30 in good health. The chain employs TRBV6-1 and TRBJ1-5; no clear D gene. Source material: naive CD8+ T cells sorted from blood. CDR3 nucleotides: TGTGCCAGCAACGCGCCGACCTTGGGCAATCAGCCCCAGCATTTT. Translation gives CASNAPTLGNQPQHF.